This T cell receptor (beta chain) was recorded in a study of blood T cell repertoires in COVID-19. The overall study: The analysed material was cDNA or gDNA that came from T cells, B-cell-depleted T cells, or PBMCs.

The junction had 5 bases not matched to a gene; V was cut back by 1 base and J by 5 bases. The CDR3 totals 14 residues. Germline assignment: CDR1 SGHTA and CDR2 FQGNSA. How the authors handled the data: Cell counts per sample came from amplifying reference gene primers. Assay: immunoSEQ multiplex PCR; the TCRdb copy retains only in-frame clones and omits some. V, J and clone size are those of that table, while D and trimming were read from the DNA. The sample has around 190,000 clones, roughly nine tenths seen once. The chain joins TRBV7-2 to TRBJ2-7; 7 bases fit TRBD1. The sequencing sample was made of peripheral blood. The TCR comes from a man between 65 and 79 years old with active or convalescent COVID-19. The CDR3: CASSLGDRAHEQYF. CDR3 DNA: TGTGCCAGCAGCTTAGGAGACAGGGCCCACGAGCAGTACTTC.